This entry describes one T cell receptor (beta chain). These data belong to a study of cytomegalovirus exposure and HLA in healthy donors. The study ran its PCR with 60 Vbeta and 13 Jbeta primers. Only in-frame clones appear in the TCRdb table, and some are missing; sequencing was by immunoSEQ multiplex PCR. Here the sample spans 150,000 to 200,000 clones, 82% being singletons. CDR3 size: 15 residues. Losses at the gene ends were 2 bases for V and 5 bases for J; bases not matched to a gene: 5. Looked up from germline, CDR1 is ENHRY and CDR2 is SYGVKD. V gene TRBV10-3 combines with J gene TRBJ2-2, with 7 positions matching TRBD2. Material for sequencing was PBMCs. This receptor was taken from a girl aged 10 to 17 in good health and CMV-seropositive. The CDR3 sequence: CAISEGRGTTGELFF. The CDR3 DNA follows: TGTGCCATCAGTGAGGGGCGGGGGACTACCGGGGAGCTGTTTTTT.